A single sample gave rise to the 23 T cell receptor beta chains below, sequenced in a study of blood T cells in healthy people across ages. A J-beta primer mix and a sample-barcoded 5' primer were used in a second PCR of about 6 to 12 cycles. TCRdb ran MiXCR on the 5' RACE reads and lists one entry per CDR3 protein. The table records more than 450,000 distinct CDR3 sequences, around 27% of them present only once. This same sample was also part of a study on T cells of mothers and their children.

The sample was blood. Receptors originate from a boy between 2 and 10 years old in good health.

This clonotype has a count of ten or more. The chain is built from TRBV27 and TRBJ2-5; D unresolved. CDR1 and CDR2 from the germline V gene are MNHEY and SMNVEV (reference sequence). V lost 0 bases to trimming and J lost 0 bases, with 2 bases between them. CDR3 length: 13 residues. Written as DNA, the CDR3 is TGTGCCAGCAGTTTATCCAACCAAGAGACCCAGTACTTC. Encoded protein: CASSLSNQETQYF.

This clonotype was counted between two and nine times. V is TRBV20-1 and J is TRBJ2-5; D unclear. The DNA end is more similar to TRBJ2-1, so the J call may be wrong. CDR3 length: 11 amino acids. Germline CDR1 is DFQATT and CDR2 is SNEGSKA (reference sequence). The CDR3 loop reads CSARDDNEQFF. In DNA, the CDR3 is TGCAGTGCTAGAGATGACAATGAGCAGTTCTTC.

In this sample, this clonotype turned up a few times. The chain has TRBV20-1 and TRBJ2-4, with D possibly matching TRBD2 (6 bases). The germline V gene encodes CDR1 DFQATT and CDR2 SNEGSKA (reference sequence). There are 17 residues in the CDR3. Deletions cut 6 bases from V and 1 base from J, with 22 bases between. The CDR3 here is CSAHAASESGAKNIQYF. In nucleotides, the CDR3 is TGCAGTGCCCATGCGGCTAGCGAGAGTGGGGCCAAAAACATTCAGTACTTC.

This clonotype was counted a few times. V usage is TRBV6-1 and J usage is TRBJ2-7; TRBD2 matches 10 bases. V lost 6 bases and J lost 3; bases outside the gene matches: 5. The germline CDR1 and CDR2 sequences are MNHNS and SASEGT. This CDR3 comprises 14 residues. The CDR3 is CASRVAGGRYEQYF. The CDR3, as DNA: TGTGCCAGCAGAGTAGCGGGGGGTCGCTACGAGCAGTACTTC.

This chain joins TRBV24-1 and TRBJ2-7; D is perhaps TRBD1 (5 bases). Per the germline V gene, CDR1 is KGHDR and CDR2 is SFDVKD. The CDR3 is 14 residues long. Trimming cost V 9 bases and J 0 bases, with 14 bases left between them. CDR3 nucleotides: TGTGCCACCGGAGACAGTGGGCCCTCCTACGAGCAGTACTTC. As protein: CATGDSGPSYEQYF.

V is TRBV29-1 and J is TRBJ2-5, with D unresolved. The CDR3 extends over 13 amino acids. CDR1 and CDR2 from the germline V gene are SQVTM and ANQGSEA. Trimming took off 1 base at V and 5 bases at J, with 11 bases between the two ends. The chain's CDR3 is CSVEGGSTETQYF. The CDR3 DNA sequence: TGCAGCGTTGAAGGCGGCAGTACGGAGACCCAGTACTTC.

The sample holds a few counts of this clonotype. The chain combines TRBV20-1 with TRBJ2-2; D is unclear. Germline CDR1 and CDR2: DFQATT and SNEGSKA (reference sequence). The germline V and J ends were trimmed by 1 base and 1 base, with 7 bases remaining between them. The length of the CDR3 is 14 residues. CDR3 nucleotide sequence: TGCAGTGCTAGAGGCCACTTGAACACCGGGGAGCTGTTTTTT. Translation gives CSARGHLNTGELFF.

The genes are TRBV19 and TRBJ2-1, with 10 bases aligning to TRBD2. V gave up 4 bases and J gave up 9 bases; unmatched junction bases: 9. Looked up from germline, CDR1 is LNHDA and CDR2 is SQIVND (reference sequence). This CDR3 spans 15 amino acids. The CDR3 is CASSTGLAGASEQFF. CDR3 coding DNA: TGTGCCAGTAGTACGGGGCTAGCGGGAGCCAGTGAGCAGTTCTTC.

The chain uses TRBV20-1 and TRBJ2-1; 13 bases are shared with TRBD2. The CDR3 contains 17 residues. Germline CDR1 reads DFQATT; CDR2 reads SNEGSKA (reference sequence). J lost 0 bases, V lost 5 bases, and 7 bases had no gene match. The CDR3 sequence is CSAGGLAGTSSYNEQFF. The CDR3 coding sequence is TGCAGTGCTGGGGGACTAGCGGGAACAAGCTCCTACAATGAGCAGTTCTTC.

The V gene is TRBV6-2 or TRBV6-3, the J gene TRBJ2-1; maybe TRBD2 (5 bases). V lost 10 bases and J 3 bases, leaving 7 bases between the germline ends. Per germline, CDR1 MNHEY and CDR2 SVGEGT. This CDR3 is built from 11 residues. Written as DNA, the CDR3 is TGTGCCACCCGGGACTACAATGAGCAGTTCTTC. Protein: CATRDYNEQFF.

This chain uses TRBV27 with TRBJ2-3; D unresolved. This CDR3 has 15 residues. Germline V lookup: CDR1 MNHEY, CDR2 SMNVEV (reference sequence). Trimming cost V 5 bases and J 3 bases, with 15 bases left between them. The CDR3 protein is CASSPARHFTDTQYF. CDR3 sequence (DNA): TGTGCCAGCAGTCCCGCGCGACATTTTACAGATACGCAGTATTTT.

The genes are TRBV25-1 and TRBJ2-1, with D unclear. The CDR3 totals 12 residues. The germline gives CDR1 MGHDK, CDR2 SYGVNS. Between the trimmed V and J ends, which lost 0 bases and 11 bases, there was a span of 8 bases. The CDR3 nucleotides are TGTGCCAGCAGTGAATATAGGCAGAAGCAGTTCTTC. Translation: CASSEYRQKQFF.

The chain carries TRBV15 and TRBJ2-3, with D possibly matching TRBD2 (6 bases). In germline, CDR1 is LNHNV, CDR2 YYDKDF (reference sequence). The ends were cut back, 5 bases at V and 2 bases at J, with 8 bases in the middle. There are 13 residues in the CDR3. This chain's CDR3 is CATSGRTTDTQYF. The CDR3 DNA is TGTGCCACCAGCGGGAGGACCACAGATACGCAGTATTTT.

This clonotype has a handful of counts. This chain connects TRBV3-1 to TRBJ2-1, with TRBD2 matching 8 bases. The V segment lost 2 bases and the J segment 9 bases; nucleotides outside the gene matches: 9. Germline assignment: CDR1 LGHDT and CDR2 YNNKEL (reference sequence). The CDR3 has 15 amino acids. This chain's CDR3 is CASSQSLGGAGEQFF. As DNA, the CDR3 is TGTGCCAGCAGCCAATCTCTCGGGGGGGCCGGTGAGCAGTTCTTC.

V is TRBV12-3 or TRBV12-4 and J is TRBJ2-5; no clear D. The CDR3 length is 15 residues. Trimming removed 2 bases from V and 0 bases from J, with 10 bases in between. CDR3 amino acids: CASSLLSVYQETQYF. In DNA form, the CDR3 reads TGTGCCAGCAGTTTATTGTCAGTGTACCAAGAGACCCAGTACTTC.

V and J are TRBV6-2 or TRBV6-3 and TRBJ1-1; TRBD1 aligns across 9 bases. This CDR3 comprises 16 residues. The germline CDR1 and CDR2 sequences are MNHEY and SVGEGT. V shed 2 bases and J 3 bases; nucleotides not matched to a gene: 7. The CDR3 DNA reads as TGTGCCAGCAGTTACGAAACAGGGGGCATGGACACTGAAGCTTTCTTT. Amino acid sequence: CASSYETGGMDTEAFF.

The chain links TRBV19 to TRBJ1-5; D unresolved. Germline V gene data show CDR1 as LNHDA and CDR2 as SQIVND (reference sequence). Trimming shortened V by 7 bases and J by 6 bases, and 10 bases separated the two germline ends. This CDR3 region has 12 residues. The CDR3, as DNA: TGTGCCAGTACCTCCGGAGGTCAGCCCCAGCATTTT. Amino acids: CASTSGGQPQHF.

The chain employs TRBV20-1 and TRBJ2-4, with D hard to call. Germline V gene lookup returns CDR1 DFQATT and CDR2 SNEGSKA (reference sequence). The germline V and J ends were trimmed by 6 bases and 0 bases, with 15 bases remaining between them. This CDR3 has 15 residues. CDR3 sequence (DNA): TGCAGTGCCGAGGCCCTATCCAAAGCCAAAAACATTCAGTACTTC. Translated: CSAEALSKAKNIQYF.

This clonotype was counted a few times. The chain carries TRBV29-1 and TRBJ1-1; D is perhaps TRBD1 (6 bases). The germline V gene encodes CDR1 SQVTM and CDR2 ANQGSEA. V was clipped by 7 bases and J by 4 bases, with 10 bases between them. The CDR3 totals 11 residues. The CDR3 loop is CSAWGPTEAFF. The CDR3 DNA is TGCAGCGCCTGGGGGCCCACTGAAGCTTTCTTT.

This clonotype was found a few times. V and J are TRBV7-2 and TRBJ2-1, with D perhaps assigned TRBD1 or TRBD2 (5 bases each). V gave up 4 bases and J gave up 4 bases, with 8 bases separating them. CDR3 size: 13 residues. The germline CDR1 and CDR2 sequences are SGHTA and FQGNSA. CDR3 amino acids: CASSSGRYNEQFF. CDR3 DNA: TGTGCCAGCAGCTCGGGGCGATACAATGAGCAGTTCTTC.

DNA of the CDR3: TGTGCCAGCAGCCTATACGAGGTGAATTCACCCCTCCACTTT. Its protein is CASSLYEVNSPLHF. The chain links TRBV7-2 to TRBJ1-6, with D unclear. V lost 5 bases to trimming and J lost 7 bases, with 12 bases between them. CDR1 is SGHTA, CDR2 FQGNSA, per germline. The CDR3 consists of 14 residues.

The J gene is TRBJ2-2, the V gene TRBV6-5; possibly TRBD1 for D (5 bases). There are 15 residues in the CDR3. Germline values: CDR1 MNHEY, CDR2 SVGAGI. The V gene lost 6 bases and the J gene lost 6 bases, with 17 bases spanning the gap. CDR3 DNA: TGTGCCAGCAGCGGGCCAGGGATGGTAGCCGGGGAGCTGTTTTTT. This codes for CASSGPGMVAGELFF.

The J gene is TRBJ1-4, the V gene TRBV7-3; D is uncertain. Germline CDR1 reads SGHTA; CDR2 reads FQGTGA. V was shortened by 2 bases and J by 0 bases, with 7 bases between the two germline ends. The CDR3 runs to 15 residues. This CDR3 reads CASSLHPATNEKLFF. In DNA form, the CDR3 reads TGTGCCAGCAGCTTACATCCCGCAACTAATGAAAAACTGTTTTTT. Full variable domain (missing parts from reference TRBV7-3 and TRBJ1-4): GAGVSQTPSNKVTEKGKYVELRCDPISGHTALYWYRQSLGQGPEFLIYFQGTGAADDSGLPNDRFFAVRPEGSVSTLKIQRTERGDSAVYLCASSLHPATNEKLFFGSGTQLSVL.